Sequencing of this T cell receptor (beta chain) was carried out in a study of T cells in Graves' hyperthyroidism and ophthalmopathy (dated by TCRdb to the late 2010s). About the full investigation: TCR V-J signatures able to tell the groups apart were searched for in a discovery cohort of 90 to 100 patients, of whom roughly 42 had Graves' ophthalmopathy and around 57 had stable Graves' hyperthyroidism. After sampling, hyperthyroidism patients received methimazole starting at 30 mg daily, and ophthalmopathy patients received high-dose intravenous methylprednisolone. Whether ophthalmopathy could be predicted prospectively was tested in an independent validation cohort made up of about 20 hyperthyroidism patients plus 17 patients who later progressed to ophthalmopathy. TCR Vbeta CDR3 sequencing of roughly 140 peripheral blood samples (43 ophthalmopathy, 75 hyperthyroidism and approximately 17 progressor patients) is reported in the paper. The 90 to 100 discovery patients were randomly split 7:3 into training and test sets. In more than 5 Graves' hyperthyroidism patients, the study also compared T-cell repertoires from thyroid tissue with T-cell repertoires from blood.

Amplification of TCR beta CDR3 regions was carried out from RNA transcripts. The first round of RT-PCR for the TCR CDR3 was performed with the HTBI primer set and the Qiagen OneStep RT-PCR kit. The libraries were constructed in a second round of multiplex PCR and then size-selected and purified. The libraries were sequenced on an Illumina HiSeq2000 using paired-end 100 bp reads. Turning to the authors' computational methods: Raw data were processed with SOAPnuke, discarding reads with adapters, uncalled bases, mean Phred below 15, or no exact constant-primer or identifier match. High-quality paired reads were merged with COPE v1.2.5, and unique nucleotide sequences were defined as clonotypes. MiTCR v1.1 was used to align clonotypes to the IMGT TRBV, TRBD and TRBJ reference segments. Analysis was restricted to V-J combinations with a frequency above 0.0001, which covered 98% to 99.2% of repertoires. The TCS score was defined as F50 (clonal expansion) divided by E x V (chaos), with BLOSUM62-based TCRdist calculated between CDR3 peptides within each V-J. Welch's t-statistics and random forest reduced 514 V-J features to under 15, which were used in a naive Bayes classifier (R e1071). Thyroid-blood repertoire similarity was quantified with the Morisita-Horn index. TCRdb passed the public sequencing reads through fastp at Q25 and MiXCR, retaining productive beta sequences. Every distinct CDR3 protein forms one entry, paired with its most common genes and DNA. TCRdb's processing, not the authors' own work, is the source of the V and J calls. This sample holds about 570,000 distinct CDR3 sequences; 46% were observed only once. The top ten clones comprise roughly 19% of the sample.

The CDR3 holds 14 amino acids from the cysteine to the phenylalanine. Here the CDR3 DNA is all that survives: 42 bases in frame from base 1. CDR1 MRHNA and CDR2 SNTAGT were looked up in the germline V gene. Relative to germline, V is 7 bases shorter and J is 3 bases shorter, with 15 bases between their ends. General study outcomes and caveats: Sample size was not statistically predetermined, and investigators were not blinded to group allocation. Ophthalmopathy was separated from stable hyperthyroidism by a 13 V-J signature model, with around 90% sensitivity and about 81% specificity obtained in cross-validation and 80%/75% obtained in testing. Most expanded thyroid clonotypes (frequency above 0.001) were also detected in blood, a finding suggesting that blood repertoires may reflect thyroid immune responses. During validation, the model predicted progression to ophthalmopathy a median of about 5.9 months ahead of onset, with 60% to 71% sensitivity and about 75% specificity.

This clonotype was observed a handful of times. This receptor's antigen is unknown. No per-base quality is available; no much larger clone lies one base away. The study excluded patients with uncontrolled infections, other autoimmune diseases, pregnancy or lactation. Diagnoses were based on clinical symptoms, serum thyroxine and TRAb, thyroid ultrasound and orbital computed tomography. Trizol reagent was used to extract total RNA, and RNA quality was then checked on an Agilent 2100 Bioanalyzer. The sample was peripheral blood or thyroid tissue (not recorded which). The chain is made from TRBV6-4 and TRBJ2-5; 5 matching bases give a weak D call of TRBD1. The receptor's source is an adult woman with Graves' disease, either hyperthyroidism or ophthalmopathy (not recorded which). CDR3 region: CASTLRTLKETQYF. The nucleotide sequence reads TGTGCCAGCACTCTCAGGACACTAAAAGAGACCCAGTACTTC.